Below, 30 T cell receptor beta chains from the same sample are listed, as sequenced in a study of radiation and T cells in renal cell carcinoma. The method was immunoSEQ multiplex PCR; TCRdb's version includes in-frame clones alone and lacks a portion of them. Of 150,000 or so clones listed, roughly 87% are singletons. Time point: blood 2 weeks post-SBRT. The treatment was: 15 Gy SBRT to primary tumor, nephrectomy 4 weeks later. The sample here was blood, taken from a patient whose treatment included radiotherapy and nephrectomy. These receptors were taken from a woman in her forties or fifties with renal cell carcinoma.

To note about this clone: This sample also contains other DNA sequences that code for the same CDR3. The chain combines TRBV5-1 with TRBJ2-1; no firm D call. Trimming took 0 bases from V and 4 from J, leaving 5 bases between them. The CDR3 totals 13 residues. The germline V gene encodes CDR1 SGHRS and CDR2 YFSETQ. The CDR3 DNA is TGCGCCAGCAGCTTGGGGAATTACAATGAGCAGTTCTTC. It yields the protein CASSLGNYNEQFF.

The J gene is TRBJ1-3, the V gene TRBV11-2; maybe TRBD1 (5 bases). CDR1 SGHAT and CDR2 FQNNGV come from the germline V gene. The CDR3 runs 17 residues. V was clipped by 0 bases and J by 0 bases, with 12 bases between them. For the CDR3, the DNA is TGTGCCAGCAGCTTAGATACAGGCCGGCGCTCTGGAAACACCATATATTTT. It specifies CASSLDTGRRSGNTIYF.

The V and J genes are TRBV11-3 and TRBJ2-7; perhaps D is TRBD1 or TRBD2 (5 bases each). This CDR3 has 13 amino acids. CDR1 SGHNT and CDR2 YENEEA come from the germline V gene. Trimming took off 0 bases at V and 6 bases at J, with 9 bases between the two ends. CDR3 coding DNA: TGTGCCAGCAGCTTAGATGGGGCGGGCGAGCAGTACTTC. Protein: CASSLDGAGEQYF.

The chain couples TRBV19 to TRBJ2-1; D ambiguous. V lost 5 bases, J lost 2 bases, and 10 bases lay in between. The CDR3 is 14 residues long. The germline CDR1 and CDR2 sequences are LNHDA and SQIVND (reference sequence). CDR3 DNA: TGTGCCAGTAGTCAGCTGAACACCTACAATGAGCAGTTCTTC. This translates into CASSQLNTYNEQFF.

Details on this clone: At one end the junction does not follow the germline gene, possibly because of a read error. The V call is TRBV7-7, the J call TRBJ2-1, with 7 bases that match TRBD2. This CDR3 region has 15 residues. Germline values: CDR1 SSHAT, CDR2 FNYEAQ (reference sequence). The CDR3 nucleotides read TGTGCTAGCAGCTTAGGGGCGGGGGAGGTCTATGAGCAGTTCTTC. It yields the protein CASSLGAGEVYEQFF.

This clone appeared once. The V gene is TRBV4-2, the J gene TRBJ2-1, with 10 bases that match TRBD2. This CDR3 is built from 15 residues. In germline, CDR1 is LGHNA, CDR2 YNFKEQ. With V trimmed by 4 bases and J by 10 bases, 10 bases remained unmatched. The CDR3 DNA is TGTGCCAGCAGCCCTTTAGCGGGGGGTGTAGGAGAGCAGTTCTTC. Protein product: CASSPLAGGVGEQFF.

This chain connects TRBV9 to TRBJ2-2, with D possibly being TRBD2 (7 bases). The V gene lost 3 bases and the J gene lost 4 bases, with 16 bases spanning the gap. The CDR3 has 16 amino acids. Germline CDR1 is SGDLS and CDR2 is YYNGEE. This chain's CDR3 is CASSASGGPSTGELFF. The CDR3 DNA follows: TGTGCCAGCAGCGCCTCGGGGGGCCCGAGCACCGGGGAGCTGTTTTTT.

This chain connects TRBV4-1 to TRBJ1-2, with no clear D. The CDR3 is made up of 15 amino acids. The germline CDR1 and CDR2 sequences are MGHRA and YSYEKL. V was clipped by 0 bases and J by 6 bases, with 14 bases between them. Here the CDR3 DNA reads TGCGCCAGCAGCCAAGATGGCGGGGTGAAGGATGGCTACACCTTC. This sequence encodes CASSQDGGVKDGYTF.

This clone was seen only once. J is TRBJ1-3 and V is TRBV7-9; unclear D gene. The V gene lost 5 bases and the J gene lost 7 bases, with 18 bases spanning the gap. The CDR3 is made up of 15 amino acids. Per the germline V gene, CDR1 is SEHNR and CDR2 is FQNEAQ (reference sequence). This CDR3 is CASSLIGSVANTIYF. Here the CDR3 DNA reads TGTGCCAGCAGCCTGATAGGGTCTGTCGCGAACACCATATATTTT. Drawing the rest from reference TRBV7-9 and TRBJ1-3, the complete variable domain is DTGVSQNPRHKITKRGQNVTFRCDPISEHNRLYWYRQTLGQGPEFLTYFQNEAQLEKSRLLSDRFSAERPKGSFSTLEIQRTEQGDSAMYLCASSLIGSVANTIYFGEGSWLTVV.

The chain recombines TRBV5-1 with TRBJ2-1; TRBD2 might be the D (5 bases). Trimming left V 4 bases short and J 1 base short, with 9 bases between. The CDR3 is made up of 14 amino acids. Germline CDR1 and CDR2: SGHRS and YFSETQ. CDR3 nucleotides: TGCGCCAGCAGCCTAGGGAGTTCCTACAATGAGCAGTTCTTC. This encodes CASSLGSSYNEQFF.

The V gene is TRBV7-8, the J gene TRBJ2-5; D not resolved. Germline V gene data show CDR1 as SGHVS and CDR2 as FQNEAQ. The CDR3 loop spans 12 amino acids. Trimming cost V 3 bases and J 5 bases, with 7 bases left between them. CDR3 protein: CASSLDSETQYF. CDR3 nucleotide sequence: TGTGCCAGCAGCTTGGATAGCGAGACCCAGTACTTC.

This chain connects TRBV15 to TRBJ2-3, with unresolved D. CDR1 is LNHNV and CDR2 is YYDKDF in the germline V gene (reference sequence). CDR3 length: 13 amino acids. Trimming stripped 5 bases from V and 9 bases from J, with 15 bases between. In DNA form, the CDR3 reads TGTGCCACCAGCGCGACGACTCCCCTCACGCAGTATTTT. This sequence encodes CATSATTPLTQYF.

The chain couples TRBV5-1 to TRBJ1-1; no reliable D call. CDR3 length equals 13 residues. Trimming removed 1 base from V and 6 bases from J, with 10 bases in between. The germline CDR1 and CDR2 sequences are SGHRS and YFSETQ. CDR3 in amino acids: CASSLSVDAEAFF. CDR3 coding DNA: TGCGCCAGCAGCTTGTCTGTGGACGCTGAAGCTTTCTTT.

The rearrangement joins TRBV30 to TRBJ2-1; a weak D match, TRBD1 (6 bases). The CDR3 totals 11 residues. Germline-derived CDR1 and CDR2 are GTSNPN and SVGIG (reference sequence). V lost 4 bases and J lost 10, with 11 bases in between. CDR3 residues: CAWKGDIEQFF. Here the CDR3 DNA reads TGTGCCTGGAAGGGGGACATCGAGCAGTTCTTC.

The chain combines TRBV5-8 with TRBJ1-4, with TRBD1 identical over 8 bases. This CDR3 has 15 residues. CDR1 is SGHTS and CDR2 is YDEGEE in the germline V gene. V shed 4 bases, J shed 4 bases, and the junction held 6 bases outside the gene matches. The CDR3 DNA reads TGTGCCAGCAGCCCGCAGGGACAGGATAATGAAAAACTGTTTTTT. It specifies CASSPQGQDNEKLFF.

The chain couples TRBV9 to TRBJ2-1, with D possibly being TRBD1 or TRBD2 (5 bases each). The CDR3 totals 13 residues. Per the germline V gene, CDR1 is SGDLS and CDR2 is YYNGEE. The V end lost 3 bases, the J end lost 5 bases, and 9 bases lay between the germline ends. The CDR3 nucleotides are TGTGCCAGCAGCGACGGGGCCGACAATGAGCAGTTCTTC. It translates to CASSDGADNEQFF.

V is TRBV7-2 and J is TRBJ1-1, with D possibly being TRBD1 (5 bases). Germline lookup yields CDR1 SGHTA and CDR2 FQGNSA. The CDR3 is 14 amino acids. V was shortened by 2 bases and J by 6 bases, with 13 bases between the two germline ends. As DNA, the CDR3 is TGTGCCAGCAGCTTAAACCCTATAGGGGCTGAAGCTTTCTTT. Encoded protein: CASSLNPIGAEAFF.

This chain uses TRBV11-2 with TRBJ2-5; D possibly matches TRBD1 or TRBD2 (5 bases each). V lost 0 bases, J lost 7 bases, and 12 bases lay in between. The CDR3 extends over 14 amino acids. Germline V gives CDR1 SGHAT, CDR2 FQNNGV. CDR3 sequence (DNA): TGTGCCAGCAGCTTAGAGGGGACCCGGGGGACCCAGTACTTC. Its protein product is CASSLEGTRGTQYF. Based on the CDR3 plus reference TRBV11-2 and TRBJ2-5, the full variable domain is EAGVAQSPRYKIIEKRQSVAFWCNPISGHATLYWYQQILGQGPKLLIQFQNNGVVDDSQLPKDRFSAERLKGVDSTLKIQPAKLEDSAVYLCASSLEGTRGTQYFGPGTRLLVL.

The chain couples TRBV4-3 to TRBJ2-2; tentatively, D is TRBD2 (5 bases). V lost 4 bases to trimming and J lost 5 bases, with 17 bases between them. This CDR3 is built from 16 residues. The V gene's germline CDR1 is LGHNA and CDR2 YSLEER. CDR3 protein: CASSRNSRRGTGELFF. The CDR3 DNA sequence: TGCGCCAGCAGCCGAAACTCCCGCCGGGGAACCGGGGAGCTGTTTTTT.

A single count supports this clone. The CDR3: CASRGQVRNQPQHF. The DNA of the CDR3 is TGTGCCAGCCGGGGACAGGTACGAAATCAGCCCCAGCATTTT. The chain combines TRBV2 with TRBJ1-5; 8 bases fit TRBD1. In germline, CDR1 is SNHLY, CDR2 FYNNEI. This CDR3 spans 14 amino acids. After removal of 8 bases from V and 4 bases from J, the junction contained 7 bases not matched to a gene.

The chain carries TRBV19 and TRBJ1-2; D possibly corresponds to TRBD1 (6 bases). V was pared by 3 bases and J by 7 bases, with 18 bases between. This CDR3 is 15 amino acids long. Germline CDR1 LNHDA, CDR2 SQIVND (reference sequence). CDR3 sequence reads: CASSIGGGQRVGYTF. CDR3 DNA: TGTGCCAGTAGTATCGGGGGGGGACAACGGGTTGGCTACACCTTC.

V usage is TRBV6-1 and J usage is TRBJ1-1, with 7 positions matching TRBD1. The CDR3 is made up of 14 amino acids. V trimming: 6 bases; J trimming: 2 bases; junction bases outside the gene matches: 6. CDR1 MNHNS and CDR2 SASEGT come from the germline V gene. CDR3 DNA sequence: TGTGCCAGCAGGAGGGACAGTGTAAACACTGAAGCTTTCTTT. Translating it yields CASRRDSVNTEAFF.

The chain joins TRBV4-3 to TRBJ1-1, with D hard to call. There are 13 residues in the CDR3. Germline V gene data show CDR1 as LGHNA and CDR2 as YSLEER. V dropped 1 base and J dropped 3 bases, with 6 bases sitting between them. The CDR3 region has the DNA TGCGCCAGCAGCCAAGCCCCATACACTGAAGCTTTCTTT. Translated, it gives CASSQAPYTEAFF.

J is TRBJ2-3 and V is TRBV30, with D perhaps TRBD2 (5 bases). Germline CDR1 GTSNPN, CDR2 SVGIG (reference sequence). The germline V and J ends were trimmed by 0 bases and 3 bases, with 7 bases remaining between them. CDR3 length: 13 residues. The chain's CDR3 is CAWSVPGTDTQYF. The CDR3 nucleotides are TGTGCCTGGAGTGTACCGGGGACAGATACGCAGTATTTT.

The chain couples TRBV18 to TRBJ2-5; unclear D gene. The CDR3 length is 11 residues. Germline loops: CDR1 KGHSH, CDR2 LQKENI. Trimming pared 2 bases from V and 5 bases from J, leaving 3 bases between. DNA of the CDR3: TGTGCCAGCTCACCAGGGGAGACCCAGTACTTC. It encodes CASSPGETQYF. Full variable domain (remainder filled in from reference TRBV18 and TRBJ2-5): NAGVMQNPRHLVRRRGQEARLRCSPMKGHSHVYWYRQLPEEGLKFMVYLQKENIIDESGMPKERFSAEFPKEGPSILRIQQVVRGDSAAYFCASSPGETQYFGPGTRLLVL.

The chain has TRBV7-9 and TRBJ2-7, with D possibly matching TRBD2 (5 bases). The CDR3 contains 12 residues. Germline V CDR1 and CDR2: SEHNR, FQNEAQ (reference sequence). Trimming took 3 bases from V and 8 from J, leaving 11 bases between them. The CDR3: CASSLDLLQQYF. The CDR3 region has the DNA TGTGCCAGCAGCTTGGACTTATTGCAGCAGTACTTC. Filled out from reference TRBV7-9 and TRBJ2-7, the complete variable domain reads DTGVSQNPRHKITKRGQNVTFRCDPISEHNRLYWYRQTLGQGPEFLTYFQNEAQLEKSRLLSDRFSAERPKGSFSTLEIQRTEQGDSAMYLCASSLDLLQQYFGPGTRLTVT.

The chain couples TRBV5-6 to TRBJ2-2; TRBD2 agrees at 8 bases. The V segment lost 1 base and the J segment 6 bases; nucleotides outside the gene matches: 8. Germline CDR1 reads SGHDT; CDR2 reads YYEEEE. CDR3 length: 16 amino acids. The CDR3 coding sequence is TGTGCCAGCAGCTTGCCTAGCGGGCGCGTCTCCGGGGAGCTGTTTTTT. As protein: CASSLPSGRVSGELFF.

V is TRBV4-1 and J is TRBJ2-7; 7 bases line up with TRBD1. Germline-derived CDR1 and CDR2 are MGHRA and YSYEKL. With 1 base clipped from V and 7 bases from J, the junction kept 16 bases outside the gene matches. This CDR3 is 17 amino acids long. The CDR3 coding sequence is TGCGCCAGCAGCCAAGTTCATTTTGGGACAGCAGATTTGGAGCAGTACTTC. This codes for CASSQVHFGTADLEQYF.

The J gene is TRBJ1-1, the V gene TRBV27; no reliable D call. V was clipped by 5 bases and J by 4 bases, with 11 bases between them. The CDR3 runs 13 residues. Germline-derived CDR1 and CDR2 are MNHEY and SMNVEV (reference sequence). CDR3: CASSPLTSTEAFF. Here the CDR3 DNA reads TGTGCCAGCAGTCCCCTGACGAGCACTGAAGCTTTCTTT.

The V call is TRBV9, the J call TRBJ2-5; D ambiguous. V shed 0 bases and J shed 2 bases, with 5 bases lying between them. The CDR3 sequence is 13 residues long. Germline CDR1 is SGDLS and CDR2 is YYNGEE. For the CDR3, the DNA is TGTGCCAGCAGCGTAGGGGCACAAGAGACCCAGTACTTC. Translating gives CASSVGAQETQYF.